This T cell receptor beta chain is from a study of breast tumors, draining lymph nodes, adjacent tissues. Study-wide results and caveats: Luminal-like breast cancer showed significantly greater tumor-nontumor repertoire similarity than basal-like breast cancer did. Tumor TCR diversity was below lymph nodes but above nontumor tissue. Data only fit, rather than demonstrated, lymph node origin of most tumor T cells.

There are 13 residues in the CDR3. The J segment lost 6 bases and the V segment lost 6 bases, leaving 7 bases of the junction unmatched. Germline V lookup: CDR1 MNHEY, CDR2 SVGEGT. This clonotype was counted many times. The antigen remains undetermined. From the multiplex PCR reads, TCRdb called clonotypes with MiXCR, one entry per CDR3 protein. The table includes more than 9,500 distinct CDR3 sequences, 53% detected once. This TCR came from a female donor with breast cancer. Some clones in this sample may be carry-over from other donors' samples. The sequenced sample consisted of breast tumor tissue. V usage is TRBV6-2 or TRBV6-3 and J usage is TRBJ1-1; 7 positions agree with TRBD1. The CDR3 is CASREDRIAEAFF. CDR3 bases: TGTGCCAGCAGGGAGGACAGGATCGCTGAAGCTTTCTTT.